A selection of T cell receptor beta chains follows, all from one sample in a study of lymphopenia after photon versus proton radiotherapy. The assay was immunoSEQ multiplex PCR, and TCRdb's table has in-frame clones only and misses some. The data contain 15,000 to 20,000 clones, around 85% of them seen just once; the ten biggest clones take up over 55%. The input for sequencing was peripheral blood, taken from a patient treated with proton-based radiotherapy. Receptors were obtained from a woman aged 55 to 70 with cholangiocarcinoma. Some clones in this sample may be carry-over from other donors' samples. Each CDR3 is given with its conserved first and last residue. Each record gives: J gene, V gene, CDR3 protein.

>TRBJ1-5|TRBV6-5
CASRLDSRNQPQHF
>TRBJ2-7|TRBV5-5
CASSLAGGTYEQYF
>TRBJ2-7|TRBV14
CASSQAGPYEQYF
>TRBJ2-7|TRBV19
CASSIGASGTASYEQYF
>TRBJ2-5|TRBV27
CASSPGLRETQYF
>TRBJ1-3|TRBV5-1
CASSLLPGAGNTIYF
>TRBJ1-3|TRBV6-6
CASSYSTRNTIYF
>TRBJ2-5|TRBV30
CAWSESAARKTQYF
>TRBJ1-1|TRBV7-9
CASSLAVRDSEAFF
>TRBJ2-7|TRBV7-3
CASSSQGAGPYEQYF
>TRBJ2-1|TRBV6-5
CASSYSQRGTYNEQFF
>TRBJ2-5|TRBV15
CATSRASAGQETQYF
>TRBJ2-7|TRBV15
CATSGHDRSSYEQYF
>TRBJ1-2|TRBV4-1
CASSQVPGNYGYTF
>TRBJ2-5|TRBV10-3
CAISGGSQETQYF
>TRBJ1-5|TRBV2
CASSEEGPHNQPQHF
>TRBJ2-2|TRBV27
CASRILAGGSSGELFF
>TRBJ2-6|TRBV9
CASSELGANVLTF
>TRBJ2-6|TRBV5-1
CASFGGSSGANVLTF
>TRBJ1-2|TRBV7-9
CASSFGQVYGYTF
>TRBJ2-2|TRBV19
CASSQDRGRGELFF
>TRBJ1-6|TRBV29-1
CSVAEGEKYSPLHF
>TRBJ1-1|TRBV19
CASSKRQGAEAFF
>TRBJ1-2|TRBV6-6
CASSYGRTGTGYTF
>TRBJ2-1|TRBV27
CASSHRSLVAGLGEQFF
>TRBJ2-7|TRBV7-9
CASSSNPAGQTGEQYF
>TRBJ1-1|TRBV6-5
CASSKRQGTEAFF
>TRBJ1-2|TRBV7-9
CASSLEGWGQLNYGYTF
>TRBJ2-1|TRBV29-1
CSVVGSGNSYNEQFF
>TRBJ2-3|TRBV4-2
CASSGLASDTQYF
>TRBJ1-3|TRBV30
CAWSRQVTIYF
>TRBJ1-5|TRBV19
CASSIVTSNQPQHF
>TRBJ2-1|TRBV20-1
CSASGNNEQFF
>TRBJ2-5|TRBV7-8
CASSLAGGNQYF
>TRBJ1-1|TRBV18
CASSPQGGRTEAFF